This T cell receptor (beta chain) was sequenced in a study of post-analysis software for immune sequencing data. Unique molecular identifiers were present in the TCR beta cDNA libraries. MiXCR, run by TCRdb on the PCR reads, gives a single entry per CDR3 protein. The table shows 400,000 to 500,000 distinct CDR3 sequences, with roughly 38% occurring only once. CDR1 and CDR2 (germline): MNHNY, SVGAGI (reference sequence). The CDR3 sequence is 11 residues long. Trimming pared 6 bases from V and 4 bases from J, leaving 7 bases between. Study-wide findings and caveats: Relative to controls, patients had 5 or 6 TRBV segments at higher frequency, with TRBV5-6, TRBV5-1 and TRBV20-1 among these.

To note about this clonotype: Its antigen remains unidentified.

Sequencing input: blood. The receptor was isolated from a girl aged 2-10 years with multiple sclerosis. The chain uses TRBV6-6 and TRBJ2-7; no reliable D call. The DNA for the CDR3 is TGTGCCAGCAGGTCGCAGTACGAGCAGTACTTC. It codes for CASRSQYEQYF.